This T cell receptor beta chain emerged from a study of graft-versus-host responses after intestinal transplantation. Study as a whole: Induction with anti-thymocyte globulin, then tacrolimus and steroids for roughly three years, was given to all recipients.

Points from the study as a whole: Allograft clonal ratios (graft-versus-host to host-versus-graft) were high in patients who had graft-donor T cell macrochimerism. GvH clones occurred in recipient marrow; some first appeared in ileum or blood.

Libraries were prepared by immunoSEQ multiplex PCR; TCRdb keeps only in-frame clonotypes and omits some of them. The table lists nearly 90,000 clones, roughly four fifths of them singletons, with about 17% in the top ten. For this clone: Antigen: not known.

The V end lost 3 bases, the J end lost 12 bases, and 7 bases lay between the germline ends. Germline V gene lookup returns CDR1 SNHLY and CDR2 FYNNEI. CDR3 length equals 10 residues. The J gene is TRBJ2-3, the V gene TRBV2; no definite D call. Sequenced material: unstimulated CD8+ T cells sorted from spleen or lymph node cells, taken before intestinal transplant. The receptor comes from a human donor who received an intestinal transplant. CDR3 in amino acids: CASSDRSQYF. Here the CDR3 DNA reads TGTGCCAGCAGTGACAGATCCCAGTATTTT.